This T cell receptor beta chain was documented in a study of blood T cell repertoires in COVID-19. Looking at the study overall: The samples span acute and convalescent COVID-19 from the United States, Italy and Spain.

Note on this clone: At one end the junction does not follow the germline gene, possibly because of a read error.

Participant age was about 18 to 89 years, and participants resided in fewer than 30 US areas. Membership in each cohort depended on participant-reported clinical history. Each recovered donor of Cohort 3 presented with two negative PCRs, clearance, or symptom resolution. Profiled with immunoSEQ multiplex PCR; TCRdb holds only in-frame clones, not every one. The sample gives about 300,000 clones, 89% of which show up once; 1.7% is in the top ten. This CDR3 is 14 amino acids long. Looked up from germline, CDR1 is SGHRS and CDR2 is YFSETQ. This TCR was sampled from a woman between 40 and 55 years old who had recovered from COVID-19. The sequencing input was PBMCs or T cells enriched from blood (not recorded which). The chain carries TRBV5-1 and TRBJ2-7, with a possible D match to TRBD1 (6 bases). CDR3: CASSSQGGTGTRDF. The CDR3 nucleotides are TGCGCCAGCAGCTCACAAGGGGGAACCGGGACCAGGGACTTC.